The clone carrying this T cell receptor (beta chain) was recorded a few times. Its antigen is as yet unknown. This record comes from a study of vaccination and CD4 T cells after COVID-19. About the research overall: Control cultures were given a CEFX pool, an HIV-1 Nef pool, or no peptide.

As for treatment: approximately 9-day PBMC culture with coronavirus spike peptide pools or control peptides (ViraFEST assay). CD4+ T cells that came from the unexposed donor were collected before the COVID-19 pandemic (2011-2018). The CDR3 length is 15 residues. From germline, CDR1 is MNHNS and CDR2 SASEGT. V lost 7 bases to trimming and J lost 4 bases; unmatched junction nucleotides: 10. Researchers used the Oncomine TCR Beta short-read assay to sequence DNA from cultured CD4+ T cells. CD4+ T cells were cultured, and genomic DNA was extracted from them. TCRdb re-analysed the PCR reads in MiXCR, keeping a single row per CDR3 protein. The sample carries about 9,400 distinct CDR3 sequences, about 30% recorded once.

This receptor was identified in a human donor in good health. The chain combines TRBV6-1 with TRBJ2-5, with 9 bases identical to TRBD2. Specimen: CD4+ T cells from blood, cultured in vitro. DNA for the CDR3: TGTGCCAGCACGCGGGCGGGAGGGAGGATAGAGACCCAGTACTTC. It yields the protein CASTRAGGRIETQYF.